This passage covers 25 T cell receptor beta chains from one sample sequenced in a study of metastatic and nonmetastatic thyroid tumors (dated by TCRdb to 2018 to 2021). Before undergoing thyroid surgery, none of the patients had been given any kind of treatment. Library generation was performed with PCR. Data came from an Illumina HiSeq 4000. TCRdb trimmed the raw reads at Q25, called clones with MiXCR and kept productive beta chains. In this sample the table shows 13,000 or so clones, about 27% of which occur a single time. Roughly 3.7% of the sample belongs to the ten largest clones. Sequenced: blood. The receptors shown here come from a female donor with papillary thyroid cancer or a benign thyroid nodule (not recorded which). Some clones in this sample may be carry-over from other donors' samples.

The chain carries TRBV4-2 and TRBJ2-7; D gene uncertain. With 1 base removed from V and 3 bases from J, the gap between germline ends came to 16 bases. The germline V gene encodes CDR1 LGHNA and CDR2 YNFKEQ. This CDR3 contains 16 residues. CDR3 bases: TGTGCCAGCAGCCAAGGAGCAGCTGAGCCCAGCTACGAGCAGTACTTC. It specifies CASSQGAAEPSYEQYF.

This clone was seen ten or more times. The genes are TRBV4-2 and TRBJ1-4; D gene unclear. Per germline, CDR1 LGHNA and CDR2 YNFKEQ. The CDR3 runs to 15 residues. Trimming shortened V by 4 bases and J by 3 bases, and 12 bases separated the two germline ends. CDR3 protein: CASSREFRSNEKLFF. CDR3 nucleotides: TGTGCCAGCAGCCGCGAGTTCAGGTCTAATGAAAAACTGTTTTTT.

The V and J genes are TRBV20-1 and TRBJ1-6; possible D gene TRBD1, 5 bases. CDR3 length: 14 residues. Germline V lookup: CDR1 DFQATT, CDR2 SNEGSKA (reference sequence). V lost 7 bases to trimming and J lost 7 bases, with 17 bases between them. CDR3 residues: CSVGRRGGNSPLHF. The CDR3 DNA follows: TGCAGTGTAGGACGTAGGGGCGGGAATTCACCCCTCCACTTT.

A single count supports this clone. With a much larger clone just one base away, this may be a read error. This chain uses TRBV9 with TRBJ2-7; D is perhaps TRBD1 (5 bases). This CDR3 has 14 amino acids. Germline lookup yields CDR1 SGDLS and CDR2 YYNGEE. CDR3 nucleotides: TGTGCCAGCAGCGTACCCTCAGACAGCTACGAGCAATACTTC. Amino acid sequence: CASSVPSDSYEQYF.

CDR3 DNA: TGCAGTGCTACACCAACCGGGACTCCACGGGAGACCCAGTACTTC. Protein product: CSATPTGTPRETQYF. The V and J genes are TRBV20-1 and TRBJ2-5, with D perhaps matching TRBD2 (6 bases). V was trimmed by 4 bases and J by 5 bases, leaving 20 bases between them. This CDR3 is 15 amino acids long. Germline V gene sequence: CDR1 DFQATT, CDR2 SNEGSKA (reference sequence).

V usage is TRBV20-1 and J usage is TRBJ1-5; 9 bases agree with TRBD1. The germline V gene has CDR1 DFQATT and CDR2 SNEGSKA (reference sequence). This CDR3 has 15 residues. V was pared by 3 bases and J by 4 bases, with 7 bases of the junction left unmatched. The CDR3 is CSARAGTGLNQPQHF. As DNA, the CDR3 is TGCAGTGCTAGGGCCGGGACAGGGTTAAATCAGCCCCAGCATTTT.

This clone was seen more than once but under ten times. This sequence joins TRBV27 and TRBJ1-1; 8 nucleotides agree with TRBD1. Germline V gives CDR1 MNHEY, CDR2 SMNVEV (reference sequence). The CDR3 is made up of 15 amino acids. V was pared by 5 bases and J by 1 base, with 6 bases of the junction left unmatched. CDR3: CASSTAGGENTEAFF. The DNA of the CDR3 is TGTGCCAGCAGTACAGCAGGGGGCGAGAACACTGAAGCTTTCTTT.

This clone was detected many times. The germline gene is not matched at one end of the junction; a read error may be the cause. Other DNA sequences in this specimen translate into the identical CDR3. V is TRBV6-1 and J is TRBJ1-2; 7 bases align to TRBD1. The CDR3 spans 16 residues. The V gene's germline CDR1 is MNHNS and CDR2 SASEGT. For the CDR3, the DNA is TGTGCTAGCAGTGAAATTACCGGGACAGCCCTCTATGGCTACACCTTC. Its translation is CASSEITGTALYGYTF.

Judged by abundance, this clone is medium-sized. This rearrangement joins TRBV6-1 to TRBJ1-2; perhaps TRBD1 as D (5 bases). This CDR3 is 14 amino acids long. V lost 10 bases to trimming and J lost 3 bases, with 18 bases between them. Germline CDR1 MNHNS, CDR2 SASEGT. The CDR3 loop reads CATKDTTRDYGYTF. The CDR3 DNA follows: TGTGCCACCAAGGACACAACCAGAGACTATGGCTACACCTTC.

Within the sample, this clone is medium-sized (0.01 to 0.1%). The chain uses TRBV6-2 or TRBV6-3 and TRBJ2-1, with 10 bases lining up with TRBD1. The trim removed 2 bases at V and 8 bases at J, leaving 6 bases unmatched. This CDR3 has 15 residues. From germline, CDR1 is MNHEY and CDR2 SVGEGT. The CDR3 sequence: CASSYAGQGRYEQFF. DNA for the CDR3: TGTGCCAGCAGTTACGCGGGACAGGGGCGATATGAGCAGTTCTTC.

This chain uses TRBV7-6 with TRBJ2-7, with 7 bases identical to TRBD1. The V segment lost 3 bases and the J segment 3 bases; nucleotides outside the gene matches: 8. The germline V gene has CDR1 SGHVS and CDR2 FNYEAQ. The CDR3 is 15 residues long. The DNA for the CDR3 is TGTGCCAGCAGCTTTGGGGGCGGACAGGACTACGAGCAGTACTTC. This sequence encodes CASSFGGGQDYEQYF. Full variable domain (remainder filled in from reference TRBV7-6 and TRBJ2-7): GAGVSQSPRYKVTKRGQDVALRCDPISGHVSLYWYRQALGQGPEFLTYFNYEAQQDKSGLPNDRFSAERPEGSISTLTIQRTEQRDSAMYRCASSFGGGQDYEQYFGPGTRLTVT.

In this sample, this clone turned up many times. The chain recombines TRBV5-8 with TRBJ2-3, with TRBD2 identical over 7 bases. J gave up 4 bases and V 2 bases, and 4 bases lay outside the gene matches. The CDR3 is 14 amino acids. Germline CDR1 is SGHTS and CDR2 is YDEGEE. The CDR3 sequence is CASSLSGTADTQYF. For the CDR3, the DNA is TGTGCCAGCAGCTTAAGCGGGACGGCAGATACGCAGTATTTT.

Within the sample, this clone is medium-sized. The chain is built from TRBV6-2 or TRBV6-3 and TRBJ2-7; TRBD1 agrees at 7 bases. V trimming: 0 bases; J trimming: 0 bases; junction bases outside the gene matches: 2. Germline loops: CDR1 MNHEY, CDR2 SVGEGT. There are 15 residues in the CDR3. DNA of the CDR3: TGTGCCAGCAGTTACTCGCAGGGGGTCTCCTACGAGCAGTACTTC. It translates to CASSYSQGVSYEQYF.

This clone counts as medium-sized. The chain links TRBV5-4 to TRBJ1-2; tentatively, D is TRBD1 (5 bases). Germline V gene lookup returns CDR1 SGHNT and CDR2 YYREEE (reference sequence). The CDR3 has 15 amino acids. Trimming stripped 4 bases from V and 0 bases from J, with 13 bases between. For the CDR3, the DNA is TGTGCCAGCAGCACCCCAGGGAGAGCTAACTATGGCTACACCTTC. Translation: CASSTPGRANYGYTF.

The chain joins TRBV19 to TRBJ1-4; perhaps TRBD1 as D (6 bases). Germline CDR1 and CDR2: LNHDA and SQIVND (reference sequence). Trimming removed 6 bases from V and 4 bases from J, with 15 bases in between. The CDR3 has 15 residues. The CDR3 loop is CASSQTGSNNEKLFF. The DNA for the CDR3 is TGTGCCAGTAGCCAGACAGGTTCTAATAATGAAAAACTGTTTTTT.

The chain uses TRBV2 and TRBJ1-5, with 7 bases fitting TRBD1. V trimming: 7 bases; J trimming: 2 bases; junction bases outside the gene matches: 20. This CDR3 has 19 amino acids. Germline V gives CDR1 SNHLY, CDR2 FYNNEI. The CDR3 DNA reads as TGTGCCAGCAAGGCCATCCGGGACAGCAAAGGTCTGGGCAATCAGCCCCAGCATTTT. Residues: CASKAIRDSKGLGNQPQHF.

This clone was counted a single time. This chain connects TRBV20-1 to TRBJ2-3; 12 nucleotides line up with TRBD2. V trimming: 1 base; J trimming: 3 bases; junction bases outside the gene matches: 5. The V gene's germline CDR1 is DFQATT and CDR2 SNEGSKA (reference sequence). The CDR3 extends over 16 amino acids. For the CDR3, the DNA is TGCAGTGCTAGAGGGGCTAGCGGGAGGGGTACAGATACGCAGTATTTT. Residues: CSARGASGRGTDTQYF.

Many counts were recorded for this clone. V is TRBV7-2 and J is TRBJ2-4; D not resolved. The CDR3 is 14 residues long. The V gene's germline CDR1 is SGHTA and CDR2 FQGNSA. The V and J ends lost 1 base and 0 bases respectively, with 4 bases between them. Written as DNA, the CDR3 is TGTGCCAGCAGCTTAGAACTAGCCAAAAACATTCAGTACTTC. Translation: CASSLELAKNIQYF.

This clone was seen ten or more times. V is TRBV12-5 and J is TRBJ2-5; 8 bases align to TRBD2. The CDR3 spans 14 residues. The ends lost 8 bases at V and 0 bases at J; junction bases unmatched: 5. The V gene's germline CDR1 is LGHNT and CDR2 FRNRAP. The CDR3 loop reads CASRRGGYQETQYF. The CDR3 DNA follows: TGTGCTAGTCGTCGGGGGGGGTACCAAGAGACCCAGTACTTC. Variable domain in full (rest from reference TRBV12-5 and TRBJ2-5): DARVTQTPRHKVTEMGQEVTMRCQPILGHNTVFWYRQTMMQGLELLAYFRNRAPLDDSGMPKDRFSAEMPDATLATLKIQPSEPRDSAVYFCASRRGGYQETQYFGPGTRLLVL.

This sequence joins TRBV3-1 and TRBJ1-6; D is possibly TRBD1 (5 bases). Germline CDR1 is LGHDT and CDR2 is YNNKEL (reference sequence). The CDR3 spans 12 residues. Between the trimmed V and J ends, which lost 4 bases and 14 bases, there was a span of 12 bases. The CDR3 sequence: CASSPNGGTLHF. The CDR3 nucleotides are TGTGCCAGCAGCCCTAATGGGGGGACCCTCCACTTT.

The V and J genes are TRBV11-2 and TRBJ2-1, with 7 nucleotides matching TRBD1. Germline values: CDR1 SGHAT, CDR2 FQNNGV. Trimming removed 3 bases from V and 3 bases from J; junction bases left unmatched: 5. The CDR3 loop spans 15 amino acids. DNA for the CDR3: TGTGCCAGCAGCTTCGGTCGACAGGGCTACAATGAGCAGTTCTTC. It codes for CASSFGRQGYNEQFF.

By sample fraction, this clone is medium-sized. The chain is built from TRBV27 and TRBJ1-6; 7 bases agree with TRBD1. The ends lost 5 bases at V and 9 bases at J; junction bases unmatched: 10. Germline loops: CDR1 MNHEY, CDR2 SMNVEV (reference sequence). The CDR3 is made up of 15 amino acids. DNA of the CDR3: TGTGCCAGCAGTGCCCAGGGGGTAATCAGTTCACCCCTCCACTTT. It yields the protein CASSAQGVISSPLHF.

In its sample, this clone was seen many times. The chain has TRBV5-4 and TRBJ1-2, with D possibly matching TRBD1 (5 bases). Trimming removed 6 bases from V and 2 bases from J, with 17 bases in between. Per the germline V gene, CDR1 is SGHNT and CDR2 is YYREEE (reference sequence). The CDR3 loop spans 15 amino acids. The CDR3 sequence is CASTRTQSGNYGYTF. The CDR3 DNA reads TGTGCCAGCACCAGGACACAAAGTGGAAACTATGGCTACACCTTC.

Details on this clone: The junction does not match germline at one end; this may be a read error. The CDR3 region has the DNA TGTGCTAGTGGCCCGGGACAGGGCGAAGCTTTCTTC. It translates to CASGPGQGEAFF. V gene TRBV12-5 combines with J gene TRBJ1-1, with 9 bases that match TRBD1. CDR1 is LGHNT and CDR2 is FRNRAP in the germline V gene. The CDR3 loop spans 12 amino acids.

This clone was observed at least ten times. The chain couples TRBV4-2 to TRBJ1-1; D call uncertain. Trimming removed 1 base at V and 1 base at J, with 10 bases between. The CDR3 sequence is 15 residues long. The germline V gene has CDR1 LGHNA and CDR2 YNFKEQ. CDR3 sequence: CASSQARQTNTEAFF. Here the CDR3 DNA reads TGTGCCAGCAGCCAAGCCCGACAAACGAACACTGAAGCTTTCTTT.